This TCR beta chain was sequenced for a study of molecular identifiers for immune sequencing clone quantification. Listed TCR primers and previously described methods were used for bulk TCR libraries. TCRdb re-called the PCR reads through MiXCR, storing one row per CDR3 protein. This table holds roughly 65,000 distinct CDR3 sequences, under 20% found once. This clonotype was counted many times. There are 14 residues in the CDR3. Deletions cut 1 base from V and 6 bases from J, with 9 bases between. Libraries for naive CD8 T cells, which were made from around 18,000 to 910,000 sorted cells, drew on 10%, 30% or 50% of the RNA. Naive CD8 T cells underwent sorting with the CD8+CD4-CCR7+CD45RA+ definition.

V gene TRBV12-3 or TRBV12-4 combines with J gene TRBJ2-2, with a possible D match to TRBD2 (5 bases). Sample: naive CD8+ T cells from blood, with Jurkat cell RNA spiked in. The subset: FACS-sorted CD8+CD4-CCR7+CD45RA+ naive T cells. This receptor was obtained from a human donor in good health. Some libraries in this study had Jurkat cell RNA spiked in. CDR3: CASSLGGRAGELFF. The CDR3 DNA reads as TGTGCCAGCAGTTTAGGCGGGCGGGCCGGGGAGCTGTTTTTT.